The 11 T cell receptor beta chains below were found in one sample sequenced in a study of identical twins. TCRdb re-analysed the 5' RACE reads in MiXCR, keeping a single row per CDR3 protein. This sample yields about 250,000 distinct CDR3 sequences, of which over 11% are seen a single time; 8.8% belongs to the top ten. Sequencing was performed on memory (CD45RO+) T cells sorted from blood. Every receptor here comes from a woman in her late teens or twenties in good health.

This clonotype has more than one count but fewer than ten. The chain couples TRBV4-3 to TRBJ2-3, with D maybe TRBD1 (5 bases). CDR1 is LGHNA and CDR2 is YSLEER in the germline V gene. CDR3 length: 17 residues. Trimming pared 0 bases from V and 0 bases from J, leaving 13 bases between. CDR3 region: CASSQDRDRASTDTQYF. The CDR3 nucleotides read TGCGCCAGCAGCCAAGACCGAGACAGAGCTAGCACAGATACGCAGTATTTT.

This rearrangement joins TRBV7-8 to TRBJ2-1; 10 bases align to TRBD2. The V segment lost 5 bases and the J segment 3 bases; nucleotides outside the gene matches: 7. CDR3 length: 16 amino acids. Germline values: CDR1 SGHVS, CDR2 FQNEAQ. CDR3 coding DNA: TGTGCCAGCAGCATTTTAGCGGGGGGAGGCTACAATGAGCAGTTCTTC. It yields the protein CASSILAGGGYNEQFF.

This clonotype occurred a few times. The V gene is TRBV6-1, the J gene TRBJ1-2; D may be TRBD1 (6 bases). Trimming left V 6 bases short and J 6 bases short, with 17 bases between. The germline V gene has CDR1 MNHNS and CDR2 SASEGT. The CDR3 loop spans 14 amino acids. CDR3 DNA sequence: TGTGCCAGCAGCCGGGGACAAGGTTATAATGGCTACACCTTC. Amino acids: CASSRGQGYNGYTF.

This clonotype appeared a few times. The J gene is TRBJ2-7, the V gene TRBV7-8, with D maybe TRBD2 (6 bases). Germline values: CDR1 SGHVS, CDR2 FQNEAQ. Between the trimmed V and J ends, which lost 1 base and 1 base, there was a span of 11 bases. CDR3 length: 15 residues. CDR3 loop: CASSLVAGLSYEQYF. The DNA of the CDR3 is TGTGCCAGCAGCTTAGTGGCGGGACTTTCCTACGAGCAGTACTTC. The complete variable domain, with remaining parts taken from reference TRBV7-8 and TRBJ2-7, reads GAGVSQSPRYKVAKRGQDVALRCDPISGHVSLFWYQQALGQGPEFLTYFQNEAQLDKSGLPSDRFFAERPEGSVSTLKIQRTQQEDSAVYLCASSLVAGLSYEQYFGPGTRLTVT.

This clonotype was detected ten times or more. The genes are TRBV6-1 and TRBJ2-3; 7 bases align to TRBD1. V dropped 5 bases and J dropped 7; count of bases not matched to a gene: 12. CDR1 MNHNS and CDR2 SASEGT come from the germline V gene. The CDR3 loop spans 15 amino acids. The CDR3 reads CASSRLDRNKNTQYF. Here the CDR3 DNA reads TGTGCCAGCAGTCGCCTGGACAGGAACAAAAATACGCAGTATTTT.

In its sample, this clonotype was seen a few times. The rearrangement joins TRBV20-1 to TRBJ1-1, with D unresolved. The CDR3 consists of 13 residues. The V and J ends lost 3 bases and 0 bases respectively, with 8 bases between them. CDR1 and CDR2 (germline): DFQATT, SNEGSKA (reference sequence). The CDR3 loop reads CSARHRMNTEAFF. Written as DNA, the CDR3 is TGCAGTGCTAGGCACAGAATGAACACTGAAGCTTTCTTT.

The rearrangement uses TRBV25-1 and TRBJ1-1; D possibly corresponds to TRBD1 (5 bases). V was clipped by 6 bases and J by 5 bases, with 13 bases between them. Germline CDR1 MGHDK, CDR2 SYGVNS. This CDR3 region has 13 residues. CDR3 coding DNA: TGTGCCAGCAGACCTAGGGGTTGGACTGAAGCTTTCTTT. It specifies CASRPRGWTEAFF.

The rearrangement links TRBV4-2 to TRBJ2-3; D may correspond to TRBD1 or TRBD2 (7 bases each). Trimming removed 7 bases at V and 5 bases at J, with 19 bases between. The CDR3 loop spans 15 amino acids. Germline V gives CDR1 LGHNA, CDR2 YNFKEQ. CDR3 protein: CASTPGGGLGDTQYF. The CDR3 DNA reads as TGTGCCAGCACCCCAGGGGGGGGGTTGGGAGATACGCAGTATTTT.

CDR3 protein: CASRVTSGNEQFF. The CDR3, as DNA: TGCGCCAGCAGGGTTACTAGCGGGAATGAGCAGTTCTTC. The J gene is TRBJ2-1, the V gene TRBV10-2, with TRBD2 identical over 9 bases. In germline, CDR1 is WSHSY, CDR2 SAAADI. The CDR3 loop spans 13 amino acids. The ends lost 6 bases at V and 7 bases at J; junction bases unmatched: 4.

This clonotype came up a few times. The chain has TRBV27 and TRBJ2-5, with D perhaps assigned TRBD1 or TRBD2 (5 bases each). The CDR3 is 15 amino acids. Trimming stripped 3 bases from V and 9 bases from J, with 20 bases between. Per the germline V gene, CDR1 is MNHEY and CDR2 is SMNVEV (reference sequence). CDR3 amino acids: CASSLSGRTQGAQYF. The CDR3 DNA follows: TGTGCCAGCAGTTTGTCGGGACGGACACAAGGGGCCCAGTACTTC.

This clonotype turned up a few times. The CDR3 DNA sequence: TGTGCCATCAGCACAGGGGACGGTTCCTATGGCTACACCTTC. It translates to CAISTGDGSYGYTF. This chain uses TRBV10-3 with TRBJ1-2, with 7 bases lining up with TRBD1. Trimming at V came to 6 bases and at J to 4 bases, leaving 8 bases not matched to a gene. The germline CDR1 and CDR2 sequences are ENHRY and SYGVKD. This CDR3 is 14 amino acids long.